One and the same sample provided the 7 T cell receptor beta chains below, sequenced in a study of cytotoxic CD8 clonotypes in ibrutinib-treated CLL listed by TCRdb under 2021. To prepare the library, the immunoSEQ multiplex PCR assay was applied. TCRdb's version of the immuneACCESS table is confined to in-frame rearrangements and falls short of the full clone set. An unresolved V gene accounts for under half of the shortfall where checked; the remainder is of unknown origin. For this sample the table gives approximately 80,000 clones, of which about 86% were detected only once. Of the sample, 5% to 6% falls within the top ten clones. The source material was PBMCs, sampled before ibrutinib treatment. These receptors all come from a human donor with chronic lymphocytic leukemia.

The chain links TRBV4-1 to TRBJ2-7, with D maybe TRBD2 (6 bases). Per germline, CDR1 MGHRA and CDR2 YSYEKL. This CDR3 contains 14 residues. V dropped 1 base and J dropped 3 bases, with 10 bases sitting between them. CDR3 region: CASSQGAGIYEQYF. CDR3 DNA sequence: TGCGCCAGCAGCCAAGGTGCGGGAATCTACGAGCAGTACTTC.

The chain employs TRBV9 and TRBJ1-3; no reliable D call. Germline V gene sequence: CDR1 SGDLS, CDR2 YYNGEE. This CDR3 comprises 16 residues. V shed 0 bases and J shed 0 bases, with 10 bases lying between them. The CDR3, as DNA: TGTGCCAGCAGCGTAGGGAGCCCCGGCTCTGGAAACACCATATATTTT. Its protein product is CASSVGSPGSGNTIYF. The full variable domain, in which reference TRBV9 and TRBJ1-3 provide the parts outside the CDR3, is DSGVTQTPKHLITATGQRVTLRCSPRSGDLSVYWYQQSLDQGLQFLIQYYNGEERAKGNILERFSAQQFPDLHSELNLSSLELGDSALYFCASSVGSPGSGNTIYFGEGSWLTVV.

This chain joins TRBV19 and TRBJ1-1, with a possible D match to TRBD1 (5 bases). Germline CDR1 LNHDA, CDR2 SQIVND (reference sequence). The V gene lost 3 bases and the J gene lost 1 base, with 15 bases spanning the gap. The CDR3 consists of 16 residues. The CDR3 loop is CASSIMAGRKNTEAFF. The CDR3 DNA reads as TGTGCCAGTAGTATCATGGCGGGACGAAAGAACACTGAAGCTTTCTTT.

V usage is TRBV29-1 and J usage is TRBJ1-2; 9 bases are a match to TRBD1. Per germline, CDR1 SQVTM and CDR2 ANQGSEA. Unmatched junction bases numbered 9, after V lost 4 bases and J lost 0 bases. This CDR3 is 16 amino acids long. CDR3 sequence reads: CSVVGQGKGANYGYTF. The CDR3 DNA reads TGCAGCGTTGTAGGACAGGGGAAAGGAGCTAACTATGGCTACACCTTC.

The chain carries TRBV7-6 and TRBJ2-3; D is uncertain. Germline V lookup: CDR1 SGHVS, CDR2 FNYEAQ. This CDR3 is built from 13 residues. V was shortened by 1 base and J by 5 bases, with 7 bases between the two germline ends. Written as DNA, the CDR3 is TGTGCCAGCAGCTTAGTAGATCGAGATACGCAGTATTTT. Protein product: CASSLVDRDTQYF.

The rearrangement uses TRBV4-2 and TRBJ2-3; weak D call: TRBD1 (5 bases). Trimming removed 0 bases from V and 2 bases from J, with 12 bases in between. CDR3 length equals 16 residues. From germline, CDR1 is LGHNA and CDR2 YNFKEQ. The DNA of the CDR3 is TGTGCCAGCAGCCAAGATCGGACAACAGACACAGATACGCAGTATTTT. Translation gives CASSQDRTTDTDTQYF.

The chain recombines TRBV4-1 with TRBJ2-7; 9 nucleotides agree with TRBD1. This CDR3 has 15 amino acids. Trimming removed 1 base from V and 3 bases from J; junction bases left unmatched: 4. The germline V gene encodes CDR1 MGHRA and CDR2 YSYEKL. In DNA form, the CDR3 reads TGCGCCAGCAGCCAAGCTTCGGGACAGGGCTACGAGCAGTACTTC. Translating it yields CASSQASGQGYEQYF.